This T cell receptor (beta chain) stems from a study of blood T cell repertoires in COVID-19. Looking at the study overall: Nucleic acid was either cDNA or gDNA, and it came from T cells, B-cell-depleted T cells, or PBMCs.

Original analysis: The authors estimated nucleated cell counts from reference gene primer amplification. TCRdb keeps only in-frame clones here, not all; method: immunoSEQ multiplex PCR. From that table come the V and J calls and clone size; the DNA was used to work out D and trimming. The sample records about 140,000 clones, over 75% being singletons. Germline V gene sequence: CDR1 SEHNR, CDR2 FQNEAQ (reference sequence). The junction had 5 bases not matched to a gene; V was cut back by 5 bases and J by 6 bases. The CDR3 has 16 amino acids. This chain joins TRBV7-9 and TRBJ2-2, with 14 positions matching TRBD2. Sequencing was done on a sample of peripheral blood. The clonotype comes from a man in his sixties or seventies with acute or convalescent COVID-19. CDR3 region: CASSPRGLAGAGELFF. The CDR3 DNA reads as TGTGCCAGCAGCCCCAGGGGACTAGCGGGAGCCGGGGAGCTGTTTTTT. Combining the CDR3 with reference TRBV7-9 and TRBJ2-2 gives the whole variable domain DTGVSQNPRHKITKRGQNVTFRCDPISEHNRLYWYRQTLGQGPEFLTYFQNEAQLEKSRLLSDRFSAERPKGSFSTLEIQRTEQGDSAMYLCASSPRGLAGAGELFFGEGSRLTVL.